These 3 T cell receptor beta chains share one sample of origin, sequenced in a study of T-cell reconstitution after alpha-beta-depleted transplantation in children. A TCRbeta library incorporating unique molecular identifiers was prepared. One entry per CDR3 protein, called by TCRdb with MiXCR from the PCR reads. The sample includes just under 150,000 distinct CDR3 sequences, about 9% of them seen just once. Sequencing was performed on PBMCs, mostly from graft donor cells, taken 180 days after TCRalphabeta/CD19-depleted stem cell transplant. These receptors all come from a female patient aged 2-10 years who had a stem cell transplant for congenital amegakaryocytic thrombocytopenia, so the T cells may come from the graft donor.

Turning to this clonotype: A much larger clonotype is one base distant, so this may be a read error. CDR3: CAISESTLLAKNIQYF. The CDR3 region has the DNA TGTGCCATCAGTGAGTCAACACTACTAGCCAAAAACATTCAGTACTTC. V is TRBV10-3 and J is TRBJ2-4; no firm D call. CDR1 and CDR2 from the germline V gene are ENHRY and SYGVKD. CDR3 length: 16 amino acids. V lost 0 bases and J lost 0, with 9 bases in between.

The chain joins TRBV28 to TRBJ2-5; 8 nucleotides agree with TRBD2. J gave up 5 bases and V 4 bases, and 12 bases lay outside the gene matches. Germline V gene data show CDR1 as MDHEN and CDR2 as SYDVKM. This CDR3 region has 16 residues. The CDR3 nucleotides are TGTGCCAGCAGTTCCCGAGGTAGCGGGACCTCGGAGACCCAGTACTTC. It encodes CASSSRGSGTSETQYF. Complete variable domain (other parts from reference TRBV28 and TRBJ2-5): DVKVTQSSRYLVKRTGEKVFLECVQDMDHENMFWYRQDPGLGLRLIYFSYDVKMKEKGDIPEGYSVSREKKERFSLILESASTNQTSMYLCASSSRGSGTSETQYFGPGTRLLVL.

CDR3 bases: TGCAGTGCTAGGCCGGGACAGGGTAATTCACCCCTCCACTTT. It is translated as CSARPGQGNSPLHF. The chain joins TRBV20-1 to TRBJ1-6; 9 bases align to TRBD1. Trimming removed 3 bases from V and 6 bases from J; junction bases left unmatched: 3. Germline V CDR1 and CDR2: DFQATT, SNEGSKA (reference sequence). The CDR3 spans 14 residues.